The source of this T cell receptor beta chain is a study of preoperative IRX-2 immunotherapy in early breast cancer. Treatment reported: preoperative locoregional IRX-2 cytokine immunotherapy. Patients received preoperative, locoregional IRX-2 cytokine immunotherapy in a phase Ib study. The protocol was immunoSEQ multiplex PCR, while the TCRdb copy is restricted to in-frame clones and leaves out a portion. The data hold over 20,000 clones, with 75% to 85% observed a single time. V lost 4 bases to trimming and J lost 8 bases, with 14 bases between them. The CDR3 has 13 amino acids. The J gene is TRBJ1-2, the V gene TRBV6-7, with D unresolved. Being an ORF, TRBV6-7 has a function that is uncertain. The source material was lymph node tissue, sampled after IRX-2 immunotherapy. The receptor was derived from a human donor with breast cancer. CDR3 in DNA: TGTGCCAGCAGTTCGACCCGACCTGGGGGCTACACCTTC. Its translation is CASSSTRPGGYTF.